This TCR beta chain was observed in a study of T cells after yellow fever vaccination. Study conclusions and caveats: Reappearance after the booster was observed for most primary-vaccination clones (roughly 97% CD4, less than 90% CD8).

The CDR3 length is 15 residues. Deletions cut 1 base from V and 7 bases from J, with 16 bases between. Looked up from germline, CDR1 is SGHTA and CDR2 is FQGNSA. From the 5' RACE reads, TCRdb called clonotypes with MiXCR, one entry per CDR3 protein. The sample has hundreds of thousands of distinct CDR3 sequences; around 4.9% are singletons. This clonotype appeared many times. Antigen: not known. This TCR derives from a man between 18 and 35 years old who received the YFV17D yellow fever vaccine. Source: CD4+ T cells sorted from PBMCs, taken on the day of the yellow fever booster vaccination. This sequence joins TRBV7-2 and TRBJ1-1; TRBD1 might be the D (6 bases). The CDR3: CASSLGITGMREAFF. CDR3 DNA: TGTGCCAGCAGCTTAGGGATAACAGGGATGCGTGAAGCTTTCTTT.